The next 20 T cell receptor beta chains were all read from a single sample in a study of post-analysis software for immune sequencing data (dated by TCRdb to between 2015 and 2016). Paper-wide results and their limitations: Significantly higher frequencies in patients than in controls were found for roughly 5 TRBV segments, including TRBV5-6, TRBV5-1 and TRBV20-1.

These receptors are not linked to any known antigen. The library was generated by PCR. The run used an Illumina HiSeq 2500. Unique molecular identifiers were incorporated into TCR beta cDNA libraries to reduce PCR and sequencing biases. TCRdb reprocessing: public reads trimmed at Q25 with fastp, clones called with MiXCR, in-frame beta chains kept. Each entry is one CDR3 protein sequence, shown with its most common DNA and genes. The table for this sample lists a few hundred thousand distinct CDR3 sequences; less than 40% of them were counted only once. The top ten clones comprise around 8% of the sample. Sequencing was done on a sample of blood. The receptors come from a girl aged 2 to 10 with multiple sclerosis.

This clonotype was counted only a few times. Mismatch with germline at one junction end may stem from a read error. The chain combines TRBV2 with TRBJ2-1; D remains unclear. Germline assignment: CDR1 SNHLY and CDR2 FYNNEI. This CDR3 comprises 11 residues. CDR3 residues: CASKGFNEQFF. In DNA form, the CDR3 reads TGTGCCAGCAAAGGGTTCAATGAGCAGTTCTTT.

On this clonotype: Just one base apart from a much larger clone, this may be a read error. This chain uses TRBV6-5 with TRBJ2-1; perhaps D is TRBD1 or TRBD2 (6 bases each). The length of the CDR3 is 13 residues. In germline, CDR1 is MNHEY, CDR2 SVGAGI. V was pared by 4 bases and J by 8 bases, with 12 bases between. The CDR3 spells CASSSRGGYEQFF. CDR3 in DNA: TGTGCCAGCAGTTCCAGGGGAGGCTATGAGCAGTTCTTC.

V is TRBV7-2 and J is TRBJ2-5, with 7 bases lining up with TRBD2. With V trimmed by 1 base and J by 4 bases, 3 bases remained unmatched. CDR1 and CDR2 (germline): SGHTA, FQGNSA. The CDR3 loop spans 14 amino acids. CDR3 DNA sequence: TGTGCCAGCAGCTTAGTGGTAGCGGGAGAGACCCAGTACTTC. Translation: CASSLVVAGETQYF.

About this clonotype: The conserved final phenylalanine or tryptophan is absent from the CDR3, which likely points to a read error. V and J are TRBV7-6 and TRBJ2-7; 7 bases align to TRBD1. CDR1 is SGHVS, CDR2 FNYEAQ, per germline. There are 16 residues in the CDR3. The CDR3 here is CTSSLGDRANSYEQYL. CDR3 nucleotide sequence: TGTACCAGCAGCTTAGGAGACAGGGCCAACTCCTACGAGCAGTACTTG.

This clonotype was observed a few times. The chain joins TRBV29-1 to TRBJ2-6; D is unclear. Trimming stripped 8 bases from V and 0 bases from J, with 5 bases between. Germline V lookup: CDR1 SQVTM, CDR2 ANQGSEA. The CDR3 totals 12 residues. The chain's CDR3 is CSFLSGANVLTF. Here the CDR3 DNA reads TGCAGCTTCCTCTCTGGGGCCAACGTCCTGACTTTC.

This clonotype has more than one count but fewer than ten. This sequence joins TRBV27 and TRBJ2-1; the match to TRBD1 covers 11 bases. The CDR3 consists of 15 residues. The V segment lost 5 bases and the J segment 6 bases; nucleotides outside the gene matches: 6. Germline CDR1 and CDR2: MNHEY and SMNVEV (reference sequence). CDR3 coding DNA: TGTGCCAGCAGTACCGGGACAGGGGGAGGCAATGAGCAGTTCTTC. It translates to CASSTGTGGGNEQFF.

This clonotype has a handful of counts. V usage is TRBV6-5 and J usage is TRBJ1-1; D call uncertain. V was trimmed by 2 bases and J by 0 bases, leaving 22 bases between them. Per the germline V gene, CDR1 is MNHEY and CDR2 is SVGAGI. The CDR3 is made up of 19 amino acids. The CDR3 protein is CASSYNPQDSAIMNTEAFF. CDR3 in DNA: TGTGCCAGCAGTTACAATCCGCAGGACTCCGCTATCATGAACACTGAAGCTTTCTTT.

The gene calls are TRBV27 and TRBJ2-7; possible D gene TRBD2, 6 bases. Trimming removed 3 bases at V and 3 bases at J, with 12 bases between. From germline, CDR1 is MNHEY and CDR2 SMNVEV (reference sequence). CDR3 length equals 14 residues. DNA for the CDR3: TGTGCCAGCAGTTTGCGGGGTAGCGGCTACGAGCAGTACTTC. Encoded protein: CASSLRGSGYEQYF.

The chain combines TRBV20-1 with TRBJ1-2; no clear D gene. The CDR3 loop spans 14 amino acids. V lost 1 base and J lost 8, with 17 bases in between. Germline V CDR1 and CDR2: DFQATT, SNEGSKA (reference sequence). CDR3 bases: TGCAGTGCTAGAGGAGCGCCGGAGACGCGGGGCTACACCTTC. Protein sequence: CSARGAPETRGYTF.

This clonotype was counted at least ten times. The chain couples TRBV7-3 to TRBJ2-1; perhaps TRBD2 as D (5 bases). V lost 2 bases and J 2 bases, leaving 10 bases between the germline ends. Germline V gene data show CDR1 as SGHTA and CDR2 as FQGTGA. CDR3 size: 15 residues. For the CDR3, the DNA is TGTGCCAGCAGCTTAGAACCCGGGACCTACAATGAGCAGTTCTTC. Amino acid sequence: CASSLEPGTYNEQFF.

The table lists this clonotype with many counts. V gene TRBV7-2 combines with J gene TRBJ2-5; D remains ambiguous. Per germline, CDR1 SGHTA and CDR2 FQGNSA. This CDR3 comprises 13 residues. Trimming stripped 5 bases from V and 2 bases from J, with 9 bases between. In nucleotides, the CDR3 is TGTGCCAGCAGCGAAAGGAATCAAGAGACCCAGTACTTC. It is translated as CASSERNQETQYF.

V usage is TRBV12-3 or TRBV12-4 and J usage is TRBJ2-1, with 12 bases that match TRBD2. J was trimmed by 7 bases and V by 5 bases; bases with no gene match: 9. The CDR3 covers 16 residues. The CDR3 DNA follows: TGTGCCAGCAGTCCACTACTAGCGGGGGGCGGGAATGAGCAGTTCTTC. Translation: CASSPLLAGGGNEQFF.

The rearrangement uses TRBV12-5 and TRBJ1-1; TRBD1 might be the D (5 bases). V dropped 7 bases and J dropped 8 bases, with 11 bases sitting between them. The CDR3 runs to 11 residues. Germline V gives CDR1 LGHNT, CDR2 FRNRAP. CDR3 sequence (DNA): TGTGCTAGTGTTAGGGGCAGGGAAGCTTTCTTT. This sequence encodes CASVRGREAFF.

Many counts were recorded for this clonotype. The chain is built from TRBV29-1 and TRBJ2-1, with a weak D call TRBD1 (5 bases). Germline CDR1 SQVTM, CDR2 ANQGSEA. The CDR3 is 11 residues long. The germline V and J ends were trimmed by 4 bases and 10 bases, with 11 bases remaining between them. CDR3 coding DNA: TGCAGCGTTGTGACAGTCCTGGAGCAGTTCTTC. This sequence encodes CSVVTVLEQFF.

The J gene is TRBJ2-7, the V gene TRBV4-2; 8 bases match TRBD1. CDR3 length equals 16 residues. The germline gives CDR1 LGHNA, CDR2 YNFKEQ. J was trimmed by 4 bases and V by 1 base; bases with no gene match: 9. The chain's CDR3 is CASSQGGGTGLYEQYF. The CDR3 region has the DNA TGTGCCAGCAGCCAAGGTGGAGGGACAGGCCTTTACGAGCAGTACTTC.

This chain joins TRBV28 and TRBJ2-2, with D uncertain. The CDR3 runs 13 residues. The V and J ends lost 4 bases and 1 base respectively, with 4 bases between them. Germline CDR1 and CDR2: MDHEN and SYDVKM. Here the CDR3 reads CASSSKNTGELFF. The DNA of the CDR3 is TGTGCCAGCAGTTCCAAGAACACCGGGGAGCTGTTTTTT.

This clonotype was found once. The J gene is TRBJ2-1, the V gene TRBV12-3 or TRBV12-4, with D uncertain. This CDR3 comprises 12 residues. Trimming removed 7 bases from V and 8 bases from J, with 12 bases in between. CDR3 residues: CASTLTGHEQFF. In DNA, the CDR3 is TGTGCCAGCACCTTGACGGGCCATGAGCAGTTCTTC.

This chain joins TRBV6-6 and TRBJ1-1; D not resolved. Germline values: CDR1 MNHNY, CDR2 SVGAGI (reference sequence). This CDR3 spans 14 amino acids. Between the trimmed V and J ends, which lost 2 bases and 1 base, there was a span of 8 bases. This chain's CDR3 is CASSYAQENTEAFF. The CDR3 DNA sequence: TGTGCCAGCAGTTACGCGCAGGAGAACACTGAAGCTTTCTTT.

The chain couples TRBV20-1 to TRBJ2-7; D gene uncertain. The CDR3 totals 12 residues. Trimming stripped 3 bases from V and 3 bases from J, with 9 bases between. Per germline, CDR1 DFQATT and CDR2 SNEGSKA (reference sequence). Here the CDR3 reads CSASQSGYEQYF. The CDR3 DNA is TGCAGTGCTAGTCAGTCGGGCTACGAGCAGTACTTC.

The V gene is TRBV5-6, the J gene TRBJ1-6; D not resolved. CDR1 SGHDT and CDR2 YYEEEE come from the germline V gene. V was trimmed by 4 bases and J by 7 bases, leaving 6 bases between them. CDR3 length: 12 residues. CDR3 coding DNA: TGTGCCAGCAGCCTCAACAATTCACCCCTCCACTTT. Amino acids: CASSLNNSPLHF.